This note documents a single TCR beta chain sequence. The record originates from a study of molecular identifiers for immune sequencing clone quantification. Trimming removed 0 bases from V and 6 bases from J, with 9 bases in between. CDR1 is SGHNT, CDR2 YYREEE, per germline (reference sequence). The CDR3 is 14 amino acids. Previously described methods and listed TCR primers were used for bulk TCR libraries. TCRdb recomputed calls from the PCR reads with MiXCR, one row per CDR3 protein. The table has over 550,000 distinct CDR3 sequences, roughly 23% seen once. The sample was naive CD8+ T cells from blood, with Jurkat cell RNA spiked in. Subset given: FACS-sorted CD8+CD4-CCR7+CD45RA+ naive T cells. V is TRBV5-4 and J is TRBJ2-2; D not resolved. This sequence originates from a human donor in good health. Some libraries in this study had Jurkat cell RNA spiked in. The chain's CDR3 is CASSLGLSPGELFF. Written as DNA, the CDR3 is TGTGCCAGCAGCTTGGGACTCTCCCCCGGGGAGCTGTTTTTT.